The clone carrying this T cell receptor (beta chain) was counted only a few times. Its antigen remains unknown. The sample comes from a study of T cell repertoires in cytomegalovirus infection. Study as a whole: Public TCR beta signatures were indicative of both CMV infection and a matching HLA type.

TCRdb fed the reads into MiXCR, producing one record per CDR3 protein. The repertoire consists of about 570,000 distinct CDR3 sequences, with about 39% occurring once and the leading ten covering around 50%. The V and J ends lost 1 base and 8 bases respectively, with 12 bases between them. The CDR3 spans 14 residues. Germline V gene lookup returns CDR1 SGHTA and CDR2 FQGNSA. The chain uses TRBV7-2 and TRBJ2-1; possible D gene TRBD1, 6 bases. The receptor was derived from a human donor in good health (CMV status not recorded). Some clones in this sample may be carry-over from other donors' samples. The material sequenced was cultured PBMCs, taken from culture after CMV antigen stimulation. The CDR3: CASSLVGAEDEQFF. The CDR3 DNA reads as TGTGCCAGCAGCTTAGTGGGGGCTGAAGATGAGCAGTTCTTC.